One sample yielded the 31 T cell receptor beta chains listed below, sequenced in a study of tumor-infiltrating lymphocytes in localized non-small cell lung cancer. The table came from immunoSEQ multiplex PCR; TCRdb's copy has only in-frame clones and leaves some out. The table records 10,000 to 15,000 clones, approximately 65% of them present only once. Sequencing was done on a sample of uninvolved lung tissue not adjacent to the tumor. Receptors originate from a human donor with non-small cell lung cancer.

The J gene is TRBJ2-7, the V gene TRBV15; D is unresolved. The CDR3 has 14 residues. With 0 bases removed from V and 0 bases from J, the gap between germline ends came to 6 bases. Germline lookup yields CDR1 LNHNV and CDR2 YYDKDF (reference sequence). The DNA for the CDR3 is TGTGCCACCAGCAGAGACAGCTTCTCCTACGAGCAGTACTTC. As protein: CATSRDSFSYEQYF.

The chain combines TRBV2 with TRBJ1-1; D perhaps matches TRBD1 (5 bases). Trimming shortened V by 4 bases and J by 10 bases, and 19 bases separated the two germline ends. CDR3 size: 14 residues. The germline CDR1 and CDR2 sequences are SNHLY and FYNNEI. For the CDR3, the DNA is TGTGCCAGCAGTGTCGGTCAGGGTTTCATTGGAGCTTTCTTT. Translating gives CASSVGQGFIGAFF.

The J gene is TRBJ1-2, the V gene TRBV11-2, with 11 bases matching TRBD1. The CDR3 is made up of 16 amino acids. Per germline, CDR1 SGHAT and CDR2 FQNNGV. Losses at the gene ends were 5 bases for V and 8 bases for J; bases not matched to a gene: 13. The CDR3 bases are TGTGCCAGCAGCCCCGCCCCGGGACAGGGGGTCGGAGGCTACACCTTC. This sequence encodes CASSPAPGQGVGGYTF.

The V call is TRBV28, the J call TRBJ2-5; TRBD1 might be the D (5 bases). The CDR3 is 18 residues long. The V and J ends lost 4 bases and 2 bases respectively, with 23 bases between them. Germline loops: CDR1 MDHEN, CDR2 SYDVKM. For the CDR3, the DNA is TGTGCCAGCAGTTCACACAGAGACAGACTCAGAGCGCAAGAGACCCAGTACTTC. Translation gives CASSSHRDRLRAQETQYF.

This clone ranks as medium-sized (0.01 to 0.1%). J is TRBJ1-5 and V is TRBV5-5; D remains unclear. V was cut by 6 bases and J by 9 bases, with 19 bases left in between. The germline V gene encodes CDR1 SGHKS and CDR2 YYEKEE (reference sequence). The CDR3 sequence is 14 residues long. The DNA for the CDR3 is TGTGCCAGCACCCGAGGCCTAGGCCTAAGGCCCCAGCATTTT. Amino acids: CASTRGLGLRPQHF.

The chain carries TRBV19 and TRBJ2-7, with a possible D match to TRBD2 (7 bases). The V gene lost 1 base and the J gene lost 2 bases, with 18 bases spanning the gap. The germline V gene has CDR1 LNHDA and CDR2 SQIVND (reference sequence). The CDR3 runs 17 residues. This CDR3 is CASSIVWGGASTYEQYF. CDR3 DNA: TGTGCCAGTAGTATAGTTTGGGGGGGGGCTTCGACCTACGAGCAGTACTTC.

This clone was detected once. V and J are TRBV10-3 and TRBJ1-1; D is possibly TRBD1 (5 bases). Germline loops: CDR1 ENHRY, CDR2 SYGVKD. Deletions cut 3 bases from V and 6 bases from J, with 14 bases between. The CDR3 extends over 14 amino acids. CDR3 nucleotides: TGTGCCATCAGTGATTGGCAGGGTCGGGCTGAAGCTTTCTTT. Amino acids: CAISDWQGRAEAFF.

CDR3 in DNA: TGTGCCAGCAGTCCGGGAGGGGCCAGATACTACGAGCAGTACTTC. Its translation: CASSPGGARYYEQYF. The chain combines TRBV27 with TRBJ2-7; 8 bases agree with TRBD2. V lost 5 bases and J lost 3; bases outside the gene matches: 9. This CDR3 comprises 15 residues. Per germline, CDR1 MNHEY and CDR2 SMNVEV (reference sequence).

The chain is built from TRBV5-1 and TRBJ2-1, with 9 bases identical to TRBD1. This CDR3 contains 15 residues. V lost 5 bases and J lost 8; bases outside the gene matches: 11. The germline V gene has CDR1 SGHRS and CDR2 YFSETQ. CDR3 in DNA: TGCGCCAGCAGACAGGGGGCCGCCCTGGGTGATGAGCAGTTCTTC. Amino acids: CASRQGAALGDEQFF.

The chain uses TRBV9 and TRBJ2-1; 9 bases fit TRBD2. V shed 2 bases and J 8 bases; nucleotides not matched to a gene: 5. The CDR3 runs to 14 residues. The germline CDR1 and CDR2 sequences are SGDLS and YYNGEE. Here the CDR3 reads CASSVGLAQHEQFF. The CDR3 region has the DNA TGTGCCAGCAGCGTGGGACTAGCTCAACATGAGCAGTTCTTC. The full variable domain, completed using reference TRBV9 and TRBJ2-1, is DSGVTQTPKHLITATGQRVTLRCSPRSGDLSVYWYQQSLDQGLQFLIQYYNGEERAKGNILERFSAQQFPDLHSELNLSSLELGDSALYFCASSVGLAQHEQFFGPGTRLTVL.

The CDR3 bases are TGTGCCAGTATCGGGGAGCGGCACACAGATACGCAGTATTTT. Protein product: CASIGERHTDTQYF. J is TRBJ2-3 and V is TRBV19, with TRBD2 as a possible D gene (5 bases). This CDR3 has 14 amino acids. Looked up from germline, CDR1 is LNHDA and CDR2 is SQIVND (reference sequence). V lost 7 bases to trimming and J lost 2 bases, with 13 bases between them.

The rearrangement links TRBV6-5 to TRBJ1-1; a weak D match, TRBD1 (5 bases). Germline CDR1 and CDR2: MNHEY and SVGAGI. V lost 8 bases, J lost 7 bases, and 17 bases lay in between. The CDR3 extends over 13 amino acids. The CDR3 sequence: CASGGGTGYEAFF. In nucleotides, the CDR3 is TGTGCCAGCGGCGGGGGGACTGGTTATGAAGCTTTCTTT.

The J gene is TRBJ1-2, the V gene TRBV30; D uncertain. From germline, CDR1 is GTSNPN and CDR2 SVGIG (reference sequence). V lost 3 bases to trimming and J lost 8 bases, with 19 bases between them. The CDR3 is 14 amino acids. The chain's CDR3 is CAWRRYGGDEGYTF. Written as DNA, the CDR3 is TGTGCCTGGAGGAGATATGGTGGGGATGAGGGCTACACCTTC.

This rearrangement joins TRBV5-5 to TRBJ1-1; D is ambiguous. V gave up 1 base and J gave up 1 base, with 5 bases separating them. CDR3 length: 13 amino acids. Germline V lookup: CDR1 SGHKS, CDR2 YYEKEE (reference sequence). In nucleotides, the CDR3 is TGTGCCAGCAGCTTGAACCCGAACACTGAAGCTTTCTTT. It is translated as CASSLNPNTEAFF.

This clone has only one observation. The CDR3 DNA reads TGTGCCAGCAGCTTAGATCGTAATCAGCCCCAGCATTTT. Protein sequence: CASSLDRNQPQHF. J is TRBJ1-5 and V is TRBV4-2; D unclear. From germline, CDR1 is LGHNA and CDR2 YNFKEQ. The V and J ends lost 5 bases and 4 bases respectively, with 9 bases between them. This CDR3 region has 13 residues.

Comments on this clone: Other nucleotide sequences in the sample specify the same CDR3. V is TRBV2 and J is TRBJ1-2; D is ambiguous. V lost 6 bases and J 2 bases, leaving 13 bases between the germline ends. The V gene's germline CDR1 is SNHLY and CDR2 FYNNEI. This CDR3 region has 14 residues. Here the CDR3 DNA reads TGTGCCAGCAGCTCGCGGCCAGAAAACTATGGCTACACCTTC. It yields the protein CASSSRPENYGYTF.

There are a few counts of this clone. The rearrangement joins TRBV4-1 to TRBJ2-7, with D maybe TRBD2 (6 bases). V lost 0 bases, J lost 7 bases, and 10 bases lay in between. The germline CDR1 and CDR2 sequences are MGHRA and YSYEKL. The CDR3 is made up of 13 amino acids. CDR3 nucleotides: TGCGCCAGCAGCCAAGATTCCGGGGGAGAGCAGTACTTC. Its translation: CASSQDSGGEQYF.

Here the CDR3 reads CATSGMIAGRDTGELFF. In DNA form, the CDR3 reads TGTGCCACCAGCGGAATGATAGCGGGGCGAGACACCGGGGAGCTGTTTTTT. V is TRBV15 and J is TRBJ2-2; TRBD2 agrees at 8 bases. CDR1 and CDR2 from the germline V gene are LNHNV and YYDKDF (reference sequence). The CDR3 is 17 residues long. Trimming cost V 5 bases and J 3 bases; bases outside gene matches: 11.

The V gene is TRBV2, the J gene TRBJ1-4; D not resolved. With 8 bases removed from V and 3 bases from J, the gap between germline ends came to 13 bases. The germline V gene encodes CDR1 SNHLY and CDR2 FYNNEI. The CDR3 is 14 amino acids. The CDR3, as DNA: TGTGCCAGCCTACGGGAGAACTCTAATGAAAAACTGTTTTTT. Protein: CASLRENSNEKLFF.

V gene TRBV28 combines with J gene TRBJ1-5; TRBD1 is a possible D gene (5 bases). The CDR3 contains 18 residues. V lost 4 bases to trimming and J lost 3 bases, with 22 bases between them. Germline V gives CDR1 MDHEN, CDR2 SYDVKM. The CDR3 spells CASSSIGTAGAINQPQHF. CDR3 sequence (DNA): TGTGCCAGCAGTTCTATTGGGACGGCGGGCGCGATCAATCAGCCCCAGCATTTT.

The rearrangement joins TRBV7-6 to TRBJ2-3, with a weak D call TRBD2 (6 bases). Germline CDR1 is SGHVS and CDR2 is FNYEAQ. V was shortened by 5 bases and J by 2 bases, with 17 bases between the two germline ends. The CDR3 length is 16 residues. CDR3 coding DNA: TGTGCCAGCAGCGCCTATAGTAGCGGATCCACAGATACGCAGTATTTT. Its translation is CASSAYSSGSTDTQYF.

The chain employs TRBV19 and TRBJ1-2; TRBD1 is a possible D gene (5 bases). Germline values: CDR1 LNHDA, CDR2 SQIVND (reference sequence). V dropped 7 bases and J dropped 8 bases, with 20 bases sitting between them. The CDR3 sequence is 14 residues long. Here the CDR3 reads CASKTPRDPPGYTF. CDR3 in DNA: TGTGCCAGTAAAACCCCCCGGGACCCACCGGGCTACACCTTC.

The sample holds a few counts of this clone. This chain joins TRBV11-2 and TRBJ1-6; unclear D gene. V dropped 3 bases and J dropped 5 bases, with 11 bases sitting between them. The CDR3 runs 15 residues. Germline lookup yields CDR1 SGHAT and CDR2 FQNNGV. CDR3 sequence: CASSFHYAHNSPLHF. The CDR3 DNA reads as TGTGCCAGCAGCTTCCATTACGCGCATAATTCACCCCTCCACTTT.

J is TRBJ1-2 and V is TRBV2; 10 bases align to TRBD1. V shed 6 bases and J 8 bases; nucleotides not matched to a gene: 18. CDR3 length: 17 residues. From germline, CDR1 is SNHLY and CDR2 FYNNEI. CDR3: CASRLRIMIRGQGGYTF. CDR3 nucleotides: TGTGCCAGCAGGTTACGAATTATGATTCGGGGACAGGGGGGCTACACCTTC. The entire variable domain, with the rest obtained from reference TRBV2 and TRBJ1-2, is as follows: EPEVTQTPSHQVTQMGQEVILRCVPISNHLYFYWYRQILGQKVEFLVSFYNNEISEKSEIFDDQFSVERPDGSNFTLKIRSTKLEDSAMYFCASRLRIMIRGQGGYTFGSGTRLTVV.

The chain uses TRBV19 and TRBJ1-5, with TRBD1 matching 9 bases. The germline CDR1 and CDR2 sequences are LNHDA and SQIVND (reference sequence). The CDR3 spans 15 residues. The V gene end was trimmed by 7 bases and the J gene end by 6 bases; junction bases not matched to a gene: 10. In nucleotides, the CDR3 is TGTGCCAGTAACAAAGGGGACAGGGTAGGTCAGCCCCAGCATTTT. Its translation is CASNKGDRVGQPQHF.

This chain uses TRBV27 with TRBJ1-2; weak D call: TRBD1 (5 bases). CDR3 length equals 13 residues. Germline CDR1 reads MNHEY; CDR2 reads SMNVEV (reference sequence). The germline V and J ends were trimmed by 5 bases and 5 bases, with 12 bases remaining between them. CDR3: CASSIGWGYGYTF. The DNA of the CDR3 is TGTGCCAGCAGTATAGGTTGGGGGTATGGCTACACCTTC.

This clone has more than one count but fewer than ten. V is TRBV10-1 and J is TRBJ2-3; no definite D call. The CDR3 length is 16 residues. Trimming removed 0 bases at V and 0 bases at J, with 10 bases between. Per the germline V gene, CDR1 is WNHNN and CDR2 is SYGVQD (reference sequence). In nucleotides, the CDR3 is TGCGCCAGCAGTGAGTCGCGACTTATGAGCACAGATACGCAGTATTTT. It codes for CASSESRLMSTDTQYF.

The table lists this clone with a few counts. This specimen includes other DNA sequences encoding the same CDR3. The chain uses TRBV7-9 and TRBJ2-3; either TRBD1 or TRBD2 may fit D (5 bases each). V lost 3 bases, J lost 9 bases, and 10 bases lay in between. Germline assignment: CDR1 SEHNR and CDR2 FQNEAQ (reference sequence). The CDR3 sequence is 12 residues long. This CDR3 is CASSLGTDTQYF. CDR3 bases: TGTGCCAGCAGCTTGGGGACCGACACGCAGTATTTT.

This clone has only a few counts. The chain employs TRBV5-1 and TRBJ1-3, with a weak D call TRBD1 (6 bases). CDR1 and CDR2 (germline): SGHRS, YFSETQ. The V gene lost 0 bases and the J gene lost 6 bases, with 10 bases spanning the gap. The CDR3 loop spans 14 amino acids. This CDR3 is CASSLEQGLNTIYF. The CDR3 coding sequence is TGCGCCAGCAGCTTGGAACAGGGCTTAAACACCATATATTTT. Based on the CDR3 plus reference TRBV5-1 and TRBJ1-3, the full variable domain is KAGVTQTPRYLIKTRGQQVTLSCSPISGHRSVSWYQQTPGQGLQFLFEYFSETQRNKGNFPGRFSGRQFSNSRSEMNVSTLELGDSALYLCASSLEQGLNTIYFGEGSWLTVV.

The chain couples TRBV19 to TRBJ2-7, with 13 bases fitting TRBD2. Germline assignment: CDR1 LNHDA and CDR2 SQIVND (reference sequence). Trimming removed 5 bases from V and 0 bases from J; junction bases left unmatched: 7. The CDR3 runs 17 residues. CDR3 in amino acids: CASSGYRTSGSSYEQYF. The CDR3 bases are TGTGCCAGTAGTGGGTACAGGACTAGCGGGAGCTCCTACGAGCAGTACTTC.

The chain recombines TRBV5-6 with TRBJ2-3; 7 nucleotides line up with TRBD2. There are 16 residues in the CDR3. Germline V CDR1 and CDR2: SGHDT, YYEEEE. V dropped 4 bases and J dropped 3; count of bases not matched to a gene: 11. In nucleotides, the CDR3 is TGTGCCAGCAGCCCCCGTCCGGGACTAAGGACAGATACGCAGTATTTT. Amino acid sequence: CASSPRPGLRTDTQYF.